This TCR beta chain was sequenced in a study of blood T cell repertoires in COVID-19. Study background: There were acute and convalescent COVID-19 samples, and they came from the United States, Italy and Spain.

Some clones are missing from TCRdb's copy, which holds only in-frame ones; the method was immunoSEQ multiplex PCR. The repertoire includes just under 350,000 clones, 83% of them detected once, and roughly 3% sits in the top ten. This TCR derives from a man aged 25 to 40 with active or convalescent COVID-19. Sequencing was carried out using peripheral blood.

The CDR3 coding sequence is TGTGCCAGCAGAGAGGGCAGTCCCAAATTTTTTGCGAACACCGGGGAGCTGTTTTTT. It encodes CASREGSPKFFANTGELFF. The rearrangement joins TRBV21-1 to TRBJ2-2; TRBD2, the table's D call, was not compared with the DNA. TRBV21-1 is termed a pseudogene. The CDR3 length is 19 residues.